This T cell receptor beta chain derives from a study of response to subunit inactivated influenza vaccine (dated by TCRdb to about 2018). About the investigation overall: Deep quantitative T cell receptor repertoire profiling was used in the study to track responses to a trivalent subunit inactivated influenza vaccine.

The investigation overall reported the following: The authors proposed that each seasonal influenza vaccination may bring in only a limited number of new T cells.

The library was generated by RT-PCR. TCRdb records Illumina HiSeq 2500 as the sequencer. TCRdb handled the public reads itself, with Q25 trimming in fastp and clone calling in MiXCR, and kept productive beta chains. Records with the same CDR3 protein are collapsed into one entry carrying the most frequent genes and DNA. In all, the sample holds about 180,000 distinct CDR3 sequences, and approximately 9.2% of those were seen once. The ten largest clones add up to roughly a tenth of the sample. This clonotype was seen a few times. Its cognate antigen has yet to be identified. Per-nucleotide qualities are absent, and no much larger clonotype sits a single base away. Trimming takes 5 bases off V and 0 bases off J; junction bases not matched to a gene: 13. Its CDR3 holds 18 amino acids, cysteine through phenylalanine. The entry retains the CDR3 DNA only, 54 bases that are in frame from base 1. Via the germline V gene, CDR1 is SGHRS and CDR2 YFSETQ.

Specimen: non-naive T cells sorted from PBMCs, collected on the day of vaccination. Sample cell subset or site, as interpreted from the label and publication: memory T cell fraction. The rearrangement combines TRBV5-1 with TRBJ2-1, and TRBD2 matches 8 of the central bases. This sequence was found in a man aged 50 or older who received an inactivated influenza vaccine. Donor details come from another sample of the same person, matched by shared clones. The CDR3 region has the sequence CASRGKGGRSSSYNEQFF. The bases read TGCGCCAGCAGGGGAAAGGGCGGGAGGTCCAGCTCCTACAATGAGCAGTTCTTC.